These 22 T cell receptor beta chains were all obtained from the same sample, sequenced in a study of T-cell reconstitution after alpha-beta-depleted transplantation in children. The TCRbeta library was prepared with unique molecular identifiers. Using its own MiXCR run on the PCR reads, TCRdb lists one record per CDR3 protein. The table includes about 230,000 distinct CDR3 sequences, 11% detected once. Material: PBMCs, obtained before TCRalphabeta/CD19-depleted stem cell transplant. Receptor source: a child in the first two years of life with acute myeloid leukemia, due to receive a stem cell transplant.

The rearrangement joins TRBV3-1 to TRBJ2-3; D is unclear. Germline CDR1 is LGHDT and CDR2 is YNNKEL (reference sequence). The CDR3 is made up of 14 amino acids. The V gene lost 0 bases and the J gene lost 1 base, with 5 bases spanning the gap. CDR3 region: CASSQDPGTDTQYF. CDR3 nucleotides: TGTGCCAGCAGCCAAGATCCAGGCACAGATACGCAGTATTTT.

Ten or more counts support this clonotype. The rearrangement uses TRBV6-1 and TRBJ1-2; no reliable D call. Germline CDR1 reads MNHNS; CDR2 reads SASEGT. Trimming took off 5 bases at V and 0 bases at J, with 10 bases between the two ends. The CDR3 totals 14 residues. CDR3 coding DNA: TGTGCCAGCAGTCAAAGCGGGACTAACTATGGCTACACCTTC. It codes for CASSQSGTNYGYTF.

This clonotype was recorded a few times. This sequence joins TRBV20-1 and TRBJ2-5; D perhaps matches TRBD2 (5 bases). The CDR3 loop spans 16 amino acids. V was cut by 0 bases and J by 5 bases, with 19 bases left in between. Germline assignment: CDR1 DFQATT and CDR2 SNEGSKA (reference sequence). The CDR3 coding sequence is TGCAGTGCTAGAGACTGGTTGGAGTCGGGGTGGGAGACCCAGTACTTC. Its protein is CSARDWLESGWETQYF.

The rearrangement uses TRBV5-1 and TRBJ2-2; TRBD1 agrees at 8 bases. Germline V gene data show CDR1 as SGHRS and CDR2 as YFSETQ. The junction had 8 bases not matched to a gene; V was cut back by 1 base and J by 3 bases. There are 17 residues in the CDR3. The CDR3 spells CASSLSGGKFDTGELFF. For the CDR3, the DNA is TGCGCCAGCAGCTTGTCAGGGGGCAAATTTGACACCGGGGAGCTGTTTTTT.

This clonotype was seen ten or more times. The chain combines TRBV7-8 with TRBJ1-5; D is possibly TRBD1 (6 bases). The V end lost 4 bases, the J end lost 6 bases, and 22 bases lay between the germline ends. The CDR3 has 17 residues. Germline CDR1 reads SGHVS; CDR2 reads FQNEAQ. CDR3 bases: TGTGCCAGCAGCTCGCAACTAGGGGGAGTAATGGGTCAGCCCCAGCATTTT. Translating it yields CASSSQLGGVMGQPQHF.

Many counts were recorded for this clonotype. This chain uses TRBV20-1 with TRBJ1-2; D ambiguous. Trimming removed 5 bases at V and 4 bases at J, with 17 bases between. Germline V lookup: CDR1 DFQATT, CDR2 SNEGSKA (reference sequence). CDR3 length: 14 amino acids. CDR3 region: CSASSLLGGYGYTF. CDR3 bases: TGCAGTGCTTCTTCTTTACTAGGAGGCTATGGCTACACCTTC.

The sample holds many counts of this clonotype. V and J are TRBV7-2 and TRBJ2-1, with D perhaps TRBD2 (5 bases). Per germline, CDR1 SGHTA and CDR2 FQGNSA. The V end was cut by 5 bases, the J end by 10 bases, with 15 bases between. The CDR3 extends over 13 amino acids. The CDR3 DNA is TGTGCCAGCAGCCTTGGACTGTCGCGCGAGCAGTTCTTC. Protein: CASSLGLSREQFF.

V usage is TRBV5-1 and J usage is TRBJ2-7; D possibly corresponds to TRBD1 (6 bases). CDR3 length: 15 residues. V was cut by 4 bases and J by 1 base, with 15 bases left in between. Looked up from germline, CDR1 is SGHRS and CDR2 is YFSETQ. In DNA, the CDR3 is TGCGCCAGCAGCATCCGAGGGACACCATCCTACGAGCAGTACTTC. This codes for CASSIRGTPSYEQYF.

This clonotype was recorded many times. The V gene is TRBV5-4, the J gene TRBJ1-6; D not resolved. Germline-derived CDR1 and CDR2 are SGHNT and YYREEE (reference sequence). The CDR3 is made up of 15 amino acids. Trimming left V 2 bases short and J 7 bases short, with 13 bases between. CDR3 in DNA: TGTGCCAGCAGCTTACAATTTACCACGAATTCACCCCTCCACTTT. Encoded protein: CASSLQFTTNSPLHF.

This clonotype was counted at least ten times. With a much larger clone just one base away, this may be a read error. The genes are TRBV2 and TRBJ2-5; the D is unclear. The CDR3 totals 11 residues. V dropped 4 bases and J dropped 3 bases, with 3 bases sitting between them. The germline V gene encodes CDR1 SNHLY and CDR2 FYNNEI. The CDR3 region has the DNA TGTGCCAGCAGTGGGGAAGAGACCCAGTACTTC. Translation: CASSGEETQYF.

Ten or more counts support this clonotype. The chain has TRBV12-3 or TRBV12-4 and TRBJ2-5; D perhaps matches TRBD2 (5 bases). The CDR3 runs 15 residues. V shed 6 bases and J shed 1 base, with 15 bases lying between them. CDR3 in DNA: TGTGCCAGCAGCCCCTCCAGCGGTCCCCAAGAGACCCAGTACTTC. It codes for CASSPSSGPQETQYF.

This clonotype was recorded at least ten times. The genes are TRBV20-1 and TRBJ1-2, with unresolved D. CDR1 and CDR2 (germline): DFQATT, SNEGSKA (reference sequence). The CDR3 runs to 12 residues. CDR3 loop: CSPTTVNYGYTF. CDR3 nucleotides: TGCAGCCCCACAACCGTAAACTATGGCTACACCTTC.

This clonotype was counted many times. The V and J genes are TRBV20-1 and TRBJ2-1; tentative D call: TRBD1 (5 bases). The CDR3 extends over 12 amino acids. CDR1 and CDR2 from the germline V gene are DFQATT and SNEGSKA (reference sequence). V dropped 1 base and J dropped 12 bases, with 13 bases sitting between them. CDR3: CSARGTLSRQFF. The CDR3 region has the DNA TGCAGTGCTAGAGGGACACTCTCTCGGCAGTTCTTC.

This clonotype was seen more than once but under ten times. The gene calls are TRBV7-8 and TRBJ2-7, with 15 bases lining up with TRBD2. This CDR3 contains 17 residues. The trim removed 5 bases at V and 0 bases at J, leaving 5 bases unmatched. The V gene's germline CDR1 is SGHVS and CDR2 FQNEAQ. CDR3 loop: CASSLGLAGGISYEQYF. As DNA, the CDR3 is TGTGCCAGCAGCCTAGGACTAGCGGGAGGGATCTCCTACGAGCAGTACTTC.

This clonotype was recorded a few times. The rearrangement uses TRBV25-1 and TRBJ2-6; D is ambiguous. The CDR3 extends over 15 amino acids. Germline CDR1 reads MGHDK; CDR2 reads SYGVNS. Trimming cost V 2 bases and J 0 bases, with 5 bases left between them. CDR3 coding DNA: TGTGCCAGCAGTGAAACAAGCTCTGGGGCCAACGTCCTGACTTTC. The encoded protein is CASSETSSGANVLTF.

There are many counts of this clonotype. The V and J genes are TRBV20-1 and TRBJ2-4; tentatively, D is TRBD2 (5 bases). Per germline, CDR1 DFQATT and CDR2 SNEGSKA (reference sequence). This CDR3 has 13 amino acids. Trimming removed 6 bases at V and 7 bases at J, with 16 bases between. The chain's CDR3 is CSAATSGLNIQYF. The CDR3 DNA is TGCAGTGCGGCTACTAGTGGGCTCAACATTCAGTACTTC.

The sample holds many counts of this clonotype. The gene calls are TRBV7-7 and TRBJ2-5; 7 nucleotides agree with TRBD2. The CDR3 extends over 14 amino acids. Germline CDR1 is SSHAT and CDR2 is FNYEAQ (reference sequence). After removal of 5 bases from V and 4 bases from J, the junction contained 7 bases not matched to a gene. In DNA form, the CDR3 reads TGTGCCAGCAGCATAATCTCGGGGGGAGAGACCCAGTACTTC. This codes for CASSIISGGETQYF. Full variable domain (remainder filled in from reference TRBV7-7 and TRBJ2-5): GAGVSQSPRYKVTKRGQDVTLRCDPISSHATLYWYQQALGQGPEFLTYFNYEAQPDKSGLPSDRFSAERPEGSISTLTIQRTEQRDSAMYRCASSIISGGETQYFGPGTRLLVL.

This clonotype came up many times. The chain uses TRBV11-2 and TRBJ2-3, with 14 bases that match TRBD2. Germline lookup yields CDR1 SGHAT and CDR2 FQNNGV. V lost 3 bases and J lost 4; bases outside the gene matches: 3. The CDR3 length is 16 residues. CDR3 amino acids: CASSFRLAGGPDTQYF. In DNA form, the CDR3 reads TGTGCCAGCAGCTTCCGACTAGCGGGAGGGCCAGATACGCAGTATTTT.

The sample holds many counts of this clonotype. The chain uses TRBV12-3 or TRBV12-4 and TRBJ1-5; 7 bases map to TRBD1. V was clipped by 3 bases and J by 5 bases; unmatched bases: 1. This CDR3 region has 13 residues. CDR3 nucleotide sequence: TGTGCCAGCAGTTTCGACAGGGATCAGCCCCAGCATTTT. This gives the protein CASSFDRDQPQHF.

The chain uses TRBV3-1 and TRBJ2-2; 13 bases align to TRBD2. CDR3 length: 16 residues. V gave up 4 bases and J gave up 4 bases; unmatched junction bases: 3. Germline assignment: CDR1 LGHDT and CDR2 YNNKEL (reference sequence). The CDR3 bases are TGTGCCAGCAGCCCTACTAGCGGGAGGGGCACCGGGGAGCTGTTTTTT. Translation gives CASSPTSGRGTGELFF.

This clonotype was seen many times. The rearrangement uses TRBV7-2 and TRBJ1-3; D is uncertain. Trimming removed 2 bases from V and 4 bases from J, with 3 bases in between. CDR3 size: 12 residues. CDR1 and CDR2 from the germline V gene are SGHTA and FQGNSA. The CDR3 is CASSLIGNTIYF. DNA of the CDR3: TGTGCCAGCAGCTTAATAGGAAACACCATATATTTT.

This clonotype was seen ten or more times. One base away lies a much larger clone, so this may be a sequencing read error. The CDR3 carries no conserved terminal phenylalanine or tryptophan, so it likely arises from a read error. This sequence joins TRBV2 and TRBJ2-5, with TRBD1 matching 8 bases. V shed 3 bases, J shed 5 bases, and the junction held 11 bases outside the gene matches. The CDR3 is 16 amino acids. Germline assignment: CDR1 SNHLY and CDR2 FYNNEI. The CDR3 spells CASSDGTGHRGETQYS. Here the CDR3 DNA reads TGTGCCAGCAGTGATGGGACAGGCCATCGGGGGGAGACCCAGTACTCC.